Below, one T cell receptor beta chain is given with its context. The germline V gene has CDR1 MNHNS and CDR2 SASEGT. This CDR3 spans 14 amino acids. With 6 bases clipped from V and 7 bases from J, the junction kept 11 bases outside the gene matches. Clones were sequenced by immunoSEQ multiplex PCR, and TCRdb holds only the in-frame ones, with some missing. The sample has roughly 93,000 clones, around 96% seen once. This entry comes from a study of technical replicates of blood from a handful of donors. This chain joins TRBV6-1 and TRBJ1-1, with 7 bases matching TRBD1. Sequenced material: T cells isolated from PBMCs. The clonotype originates from a human donor in good health. Here the CDR3 DNA reads TGTGCCAGCAGCCTGCCCAGGACAGGCCGTGAAGCTTTCTTT. Residues: CASSLPRTGREAFF.